This T cell receptor (beta chain) was recovered during a study of blood T cells in healthy people across ages. Donors gave 8 to 10 milliliters of peripheral blood apiece. Many counts were recorded for this clonotype. It was with a sample-barcoded 5' primer and a J-beta primer mix that a second PCR of roughly 7 to 12 cycles was run. Every molecule of cDNA carried a tag from a template-switch adaptor with 12 random nucleotides. MiXCR was run by TCRdb on the 5' RACE reads, yielding one entry per CDR3 protein. The sample includes roughly 800,000 distinct CDR3 sequences, under 40% of them seen just once. In germline, CDR1 is SGHRS, CDR2 YFSETQ. Losses at the gene ends were 6 bases for V and 0 bases for J; bases not matched to a gene: 3. The CDR3 has 14 residues.

Sequenced input: blood. The chain uses TRBV5-1 and TRBJ2-3; 8 nucleotides line up with TRBD1. The TCR originated in a young man in good health. This CDR3 is CASTRDRSTDTQYF. CDR3 in DNA: TGCGCCAGCACGCGGGACAGGAGCACAGATACGCAGTATTTT.